Listed below are T cell receptor beta chains from one sample, sequenced in a study of blood T cell repertoires in COVID-19. Profiling relied on immunoSEQ multiplex PCR, and the TCRdb table lists in-frame clones only, not all of them. The table records 140,000 to 150,000 clones, 88% of them present only once. Sequencing input: peripheral blood. These receptors were taken from a man aged 60-69 years with active or convalescent COVID-19. The CDR3 runs from the conserved cysteine through the conserved F or W. Fields, in order: CDR3 length, D gene, V gene, J gene, clone size, CDR3 protein, CDR3 DNA. The D gene is left open where the match is weak. Clone size is stated in some rows and not others, as once, few, many or a class when expanded.

>16|.|TRBV28|TRBJ2-1|.
CASSLSGGSSYNEQFF
TGTGCCAGCAGTTTATCAGGGGGGAGCTCCTACAATGAGCAGTTCTTC
>14|.|TRBV28|TRBJ1-4|.
CASTTGTTNEKLFF
TGTGCCAGCACCACAGGGACAACTAATGAAAAACTGTTTTTT
>18|TRBD1|TRBV6-1|TRBJ2-7|once
CASSEISSTGGSSYEQYF
TGTGCCAGCAGTGAAATCTCTTCGACAGGGGGGAGCTCCTACGAGCAGTACTTC
>16|.|TRBV7-6|TRBJ2-2|.
CASSLVGGSGAGELFF
TGTGCCAGCAGCTTAGTCGGGGGAAGTGGCGCCGGGGAGCTGTTTTTT
>14|.|TRBV2|TRBJ1-2|.
CASSEAGSINGYTF
TGTGCCAGCAGTGAAGCTGGCTCCATAAATGGCTACACCTTC
>12|.|TRBV19|TRBJ2-1|.
CASSPYEGLQVF
TGTGCCAGTAGTCCCTACGAGGGCCTCCAGGTCTTC
>15|.|TRBV2|TRBJ1-5|.
CASSAGVYSNQPQHF
TGTGCCAGCAGTGCGGGGGTTTATAGCAATCAGCCCCAGCATTTT
>16|.|TRBV28|TRBJ1-5|.
CASSFGLTGNNQPQHF
TGTGCCAGCAGTTTTGGACTGACAGGAAACAATCAGCCCCAGCATTTT
>13|TRBD1|TRBV28|TRBJ1-5|.
CAEGQGGGQPQHF
TGTGCGGAAGGACAGGGAGGGGGTCAGCCCCAGCATTTT
>12|.|TRBV2|TRBJ2-7|.
CASRDYFYEQYF
TGTGCCAGCAGGGACTACTTCTACGAGCAGTACTTC
>13|.|TRBV19|TRBJ1-1|.
CASTTVSSTEAFF
TGTGCCAGTACGACAGTCTCCAGCACTGAAGCTTTCTTT
>16|.|TRBV6-5|TRBJ1-4|.
CASSYGPSHRDEKLFF
TGTGCCAGCAGTTACGGCCCTTCCCACAGGGACGAAAAACTGTTTTTT
>14|TRBD2|TRBV6-5|TRBJ2-7|.
CASSISGVSYEQYF
TGTGCCAGCAGTATTAGCGGGGTCTCCTACGAGCAGTACTTC
>13|.|TRBV14|TRBJ2-2|.
CASSHQNTGELFF
TGTGCCAGCAGCCACCAGAACACCGGGGAGCTGTTTTTT
>15|TRBD2|TRBV7-8|TRBJ2-1|.
CASSQREGQSNEQFF
TGTGCCAGCAGCCAGCGGGAGGGCCAGAGCAATGAGCAGTTCTTC
>14|.|TRBV30|TRBJ1-1|.
CALRAQVTGAEAFF
TGTGCCCTAAGGGCCCAGGTGACGGGGGCTGAAGCTTTCTTT
>15|TRBD1|TRBV5-1|TRBJ2-7|few
CASSPGTGISYEQYF
TGCGCCAGCAGCCCCGGGACAGGGATTTCCTACGAGCAGTACTTC
>18|TRBD2|TRBV28|TRBJ2-3|.
CASSLPPGTSGSTDTQYF
TGTGCCAGCAGTTTACCTCCCGGGACTAGCGGGAGCACAGATACGCAGTATTTT
>15|TRBD2|TRBV5-1|TRBJ2-3|.
CASSWGGRSTDTQYF
TGCGCCAGCAGCTGGGGGGGTCGTAGCACAGATACGCAGTATTTT
>14|TRBD1|TRBV19|TRBJ1-1|.
CASSAGTVANEAFF
TGTGCCAGTAGTGCCGGGACAGTAGCGAATGAAGCTTTCTTT
>16|.|TRBV6-2/TRBV6-3|TRBJ2-3|.
CASSYSFRGSTDTQYF
TGTGCCAGCAGTTACTCGTTTCGGGGATCCACAGATACGCAGTATTTT
>15|.|TRBV2|TRBJ1-2|.
CASTLQGPIPYGYTF
TGTGCCAGCACCCTACAGGGACCGATCCCCTATGGCTACACCTTC
>14|TRBD1|TRBV28|TRBJ2-7|.
CASSLGDRKVEQYF
TGTGCCAGCAGTTTAGGGGACAGGAAGGTCGAGCAGTACTTC
>14|.|TRBV4-2|TRBJ2-7|once
CASSQGWSSYEQYF
TGTGCCAGCAGCCAAGGATGGAGCTCCTACGAGCAGTACTTC
>12|TRBD1|TRBV29-1|TRBJ1-2|.
CSVYGTGAGYTF
TGCAGCGTCTACGGGACAGGGGCTGGCTACACCTTC
>17|TRBD2|TRBV3-1/TRBV3-2|TRBJ2-7|.
CASSHVPGLAGLSEQYF
TGTGCCAGCAGCCACGTACCGGGACTAGCGGGATTGAGCGAGCAGTACTTC
>16|TRBD2|TRBV5-4|TRBJ2-2|.
CASSRGGVESTGELFF
TGTGCCAGCAGCCGGGGGGGGGTTGAGTCCACCGGGGAGCTGTTTTTT
>14|.|TRBV19|TRBJ1-2|.
CASSRPRTAQDYTF
TGTGCCAGTAGTCGCCCGCGGACAGCCCAAGACTACACCTTC
>14|TRBD1|TRBV28|TRBJ2-7|.
CASSPGQGYYEQYF
TGTGCCAGCAGTCCGGGACAGGGGTACTACGAGCAGTACTTC
>16|TRBD2|TRBV12-5|TRBJ2-1|.
CASVISGLAAINEQFF
TGTGCTAGTGTTATATCGGGACTAGCGGCCATCAATGAGCAGTTCTTC
>17|TRBD1|TRBV3-1/TRBV3-2|TRBJ2-5|.
CASSQDVSRGPGETQYF
TGTGCCAGCAGCCAAGATGTGTCCAGGGGGCCCGGGGAGACCCAGTACTTC
>14|.|TRBV6-5|TRBJ1-4|.
CASSRGTLNEKLFF
TGTGCCAGCAGCCGCGGGACCCTTAATGAAAAACTGTTTTTT
>14|.|TRBV5-5|TRBJ1-5|.
CASSLRGGGQPQHF
TGTGCCAGCAGCTTGAGGGGGGGAGGTCAGCCCCAGCATTTT
>15|TRBD2|TRBV5-1|TRBJ2-1|.
CASSLVGTTNNEQFF
TGCGCCAGCAGCTTGGTAGGGACTACCAACAATGAGCAGTTCTTC
>13|TRBD1|TRBV2|TRBJ1-1|.
CASSEWDRGTAFF
TGTGCCAGCAGTGAATGGGACAGGGGAACGGCTTTCTTT
>15|TRBD1|TRBV7-9|TRBJ1-4|.
CASSLEGAINEKLFF
TGTGCCAGCAGCCTAGAGGGGGCAATTAATGAAAAACTGTTTTTT
>16|TRBD2|TRBV7-8|TRBJ2-3|.
CASSLGRTRATDTQYF
TGTGCCAGCAGCTTAGGTCGGACTAGAGCCACAGATACGCAGTATTTT
>16|TRBD1|TRBV4-1|TRBJ1-4|.
CASSQVTGDFGEKLFF
TGCGCCAGCAGCCAAGTAACAGGGGACTTCGGTGAAAAACTGTTTTTT
>15|TRBD1|TRBV6-2/TRBV6-3|TRBJ1-5|.
CASSYTGGFSQPQHF
TGTGCCAGCAGCTATACAGGGGGCTTTAGTCAGCCCCAGCATTTT
>13|TRBD1|TRBV18|TRBJ2-7|.
CASSGQGPRGQYF
TGTGCCAGCTCCGGACAGGGGCCCCGGGGGCAGTACTTC
>15|TRBD2|TRBV28|TRBJ2-7|.
CASSLPIAGAYEQYF
TGTGCCAGCAGTTTACCGATAGCGGGGGCGTACGAGCAGTACTTC
>14|.|TRBV18|TRBJ2-7|.
CASSPGTNSYEQYF
TGTGCCAGCTCACCAGGAACTAACTCCTACGAGCAGTACTTC
>16|.|TRBV18|TRBJ2-7|.
CASSRSGASSSYEQYF
TGTGCCAGCTCACGATCTGGGGCCTCAAGCTCCTACGAGCAGTACTTC
>15|.|TRBV24-1|TRBJ2-2|.
CATSDLSLNTGELFF
TGTGCCACCAGTGATTTGTCCCTCAACACCGGGGAGCTGTTTTTT
>14|.|TRBV3-1/TRBV3-2|TRBJ2-7|once
CASSQDRGVYEQYF
TGTGCCAGCAGCCAAGACAGGGGGGTCTACGAGCAGTACTTC
>18|TRBD1|TRBV18|TRBJ2-5|.
CASSPLPLAGQGTETQYF
TGTGCCAGCTCACCACTCCCCCTCGCGGGACAGGGGACAGAGACCCAGTACTTC
>13|.|TRBV6-5|TRBJ2-5|.
CASRHRVVETQYF
TGTGCCAGCAGGCACAGGGTCGTGGAGACCCAGTACTTC
>12|.|TRBV5-1|TRBJ2-7|once
CASSGRGYEQYF
TGCGCCAGCAGTGGCAGGGGCTACGAGCAGTACTTC
>12|TRBD1|TRBV27|TRBJ1-2|.
CASRRDSIGYTF
TGTGCCAGCAGGCGGGACAGCATCGGCTACACCTTC
>12|.|TRBV7-9|TRBJ1-5|few
CASSLSNQPQHF
TGTGCCAGCAGCCTTAGCAATCAGCCCCAGCATTTT
>20|.|TRBV27|TRBJ2-5|.
CASSRNAASDRTPAQETQYF
TGTGCCAGCAGTCGTAACGCAGCCTCAGACAGGACGCCCGCTCAAGAGACCCAGTACTTC